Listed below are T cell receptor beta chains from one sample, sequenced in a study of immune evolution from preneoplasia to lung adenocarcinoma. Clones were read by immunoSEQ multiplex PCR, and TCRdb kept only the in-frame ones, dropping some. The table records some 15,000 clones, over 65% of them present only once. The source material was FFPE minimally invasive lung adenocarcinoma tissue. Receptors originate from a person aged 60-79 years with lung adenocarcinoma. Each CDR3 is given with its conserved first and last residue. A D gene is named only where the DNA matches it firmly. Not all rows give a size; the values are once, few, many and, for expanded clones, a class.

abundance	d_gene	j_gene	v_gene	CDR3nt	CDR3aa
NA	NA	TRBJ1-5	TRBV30	TGTGCCTGGAGTGTACAATGGGGCAATCAGCCCCAGCATTTT	CAWSVQWGNQPQHF
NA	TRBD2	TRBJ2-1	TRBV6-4	TGTGCCAGCAGTGACTCTAGCGGGGGGGCCAATGAGCAGTTCTTC	CASSDSSGGANEQFF
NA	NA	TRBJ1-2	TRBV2	TGTGCTAGGGGGGTAGGGAATGGCTACACCTTC	CARGVGNGYTF
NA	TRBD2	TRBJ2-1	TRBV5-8	TGTGCCAGCAGCTTGGCCTTTCAGCGGGGCAAGCAGTTCTTC	CASSLAFQRGKQFF
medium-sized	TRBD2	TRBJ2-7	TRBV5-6	TGTGCCAGCAGCTACGGACTAGCGGGAAGCTACGAGCAGTACTTC	CASSYGLAGSYEQYF
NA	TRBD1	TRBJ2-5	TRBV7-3	TGTGCCAGCAGCTCGGGACAGGCCCAAGAGACCCAGTACTTC	CASSSGQAQETQYF
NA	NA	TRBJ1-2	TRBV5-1	TGCGCCAGCAGTGCCCCAGGGGTTGTGTATGGCTACACCTTC	CASSAPGVVYGYTF
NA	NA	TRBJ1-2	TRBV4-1	TGCGCCAGCCAGGCCAGGGGAGCGGGCTACACCTTC	CASQARGAGYTF
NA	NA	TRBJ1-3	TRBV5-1	TGCGCCAGCAGCTTGTCCCAGGACCGCGGAAACACCATATATTTT	CASSLSQDRGNTIYF
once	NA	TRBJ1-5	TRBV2	TGTGCCAGCAGTGGGAATATGGTCGGGGGCAATCAGCCCCAGCATTTT	CASSGNMVGGNQPQHF
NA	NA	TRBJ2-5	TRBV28	TGTGCCAGCAGTTTAGCTGCAAATGTCAAAGAGACCCAGTACTTC	CASSLAANVKETQYF
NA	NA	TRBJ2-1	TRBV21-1	TGTGCCAGCAGTGGAGGCAACAATGAGCAGTTCTTC	CASSGGNNEQFF
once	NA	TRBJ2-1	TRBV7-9	TGTGCCAGCAGCTCGTCGGGACGGAATCGATTGTCCTACAATGAGCAGTTCTTC	CASSSSGRNRLSYNEQFF
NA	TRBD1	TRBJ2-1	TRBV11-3	TGTGCCAGCAGCTTCAGGGGGCTTGAGCAGTTCTTC	CASSFRGLEQFF
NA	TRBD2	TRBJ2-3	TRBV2	TGTGCCAGCCGGGTGGCGGGGGGGGCAGATACGCAGTATTTT	CASRVAGGADTQYF
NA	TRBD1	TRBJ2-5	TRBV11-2	TGTGCCAGCAGCTTAGATCCTGGGGGGACAGGGGTGGGGAACCAAGAGACCCAGTACTTC	CASSLDPGGTGVGNQETQYF
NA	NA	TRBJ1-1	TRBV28	TGTGCCAGCACCCCCCTCATCTGGGTTATGAACACTGAAGCTTTCTTT	CASTPLIWVMNTEAFF
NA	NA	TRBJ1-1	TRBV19	TGTGCCAGTAGATTCAGGAACACTGAAGCTTTCTTT	CASRFRNTEAFF
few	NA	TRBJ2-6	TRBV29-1	TGCAGCGCAGGGGGAGGGGGCTCTGGGGCCAACGTCCTGACTTTC	CSAGGGGSGANVLTF
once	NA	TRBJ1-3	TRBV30	TGTGCCTGGAGTCTCGGGAGGGTCGCTGGAAACACCATATATTTT	CAWSLGRVAGNTIYF
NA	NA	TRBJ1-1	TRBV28	TGTGCCAGCAGTTTAGGTGACACTGAAGCTTTCTTT	CASSLGDTEAFF
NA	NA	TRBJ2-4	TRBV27	TGTGCCAGCAGTTTAAAGGGGGAGGTTCAGTACTTC	CASSLKGEVQYF
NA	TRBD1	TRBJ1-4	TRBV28	TGTGCCATCGGGGACAGAGTCAATGAAAAACTGTTTTTT	CAIGDRVNEKLFF
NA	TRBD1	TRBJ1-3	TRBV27	TGTGCCAGCAGTCCCCTTTTGGAGACAGGGGGTCTCCGAACCATATATTTT	CASSPLLETGGLRTIYF
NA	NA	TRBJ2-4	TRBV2	TGTGCCAGCAGTGAAACCAGGGATGGGAGCAAAAACATTCAGTACTTC	CASSETRDGSKNIQYF
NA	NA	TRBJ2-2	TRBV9	TGTGCCAGCAGCGTAGTGGGGGGCGGCACCGGGGAGCTGTTTTTT	CASSVVGGGTGELFF
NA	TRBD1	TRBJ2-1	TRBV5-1	TGCGCCAGCAGCTCCGGGACAGGGGGCTGGGATGAGCAGTTCTTC	CASSSGTGGWDEQFF
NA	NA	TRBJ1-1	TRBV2	TGTGCCAGCAGCGCGGGACTGGACGGCACTGAAGCTTTCTTT	CASSAGLDGTEAFF
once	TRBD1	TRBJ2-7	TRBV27	TGTGCCAGCAGTCGGAGATCGGGACAGGGACGCTACGAGCAGTACTTC	CASSRRSGQGRYEQYF
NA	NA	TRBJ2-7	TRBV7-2	TGTGCCAGCAGCTTAGCGCCGGGGCCGTATCCGACCTACGAGCAGTACTTT	CASSLAPGPYPTYEQYF
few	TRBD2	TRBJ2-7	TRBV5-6	TGTGCCAGCAGCTTTGGACTAGCAGGCTACGAGCAGTACTTC	CASSFGLAGYEQYF
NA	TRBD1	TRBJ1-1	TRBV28	TGTGCCAGCAGCACAGGGGTTGTTACTGAAGCTTTCTTT	CASSTGVVTEAFF
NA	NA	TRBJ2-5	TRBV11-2	TGTGCCAGCAGCTCGTTACCCAGCGTCAGAGAGACCCAGTACTTC	CASSSLPSVRETQYF
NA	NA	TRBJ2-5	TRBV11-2	TGTGCCAGCAGCTTCGGGGATGAAGAGACCCAGTACTTC	CASSFGDEETQYF
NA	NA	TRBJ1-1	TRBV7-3	TGTGCCAGCAGCCTGACGGTGAACACTGAAGCTTTCTTT	CASSLTVNTEAFF
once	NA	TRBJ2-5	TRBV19	TGTGCCAGTAGTATAGATCCTCGTACCCAGTACTTC	CASSIDPRTQYF
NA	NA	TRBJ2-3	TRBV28	TGTGCCAGCAGTCCCCCGGGGAGTACGCAGTATTTT	CASSPPGSTQYF
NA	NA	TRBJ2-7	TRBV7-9	TGTGCCAGCAGCCCCCGGGACGGATCCTACGAGCAGTACTTC	CASSPRDGSYEQYF
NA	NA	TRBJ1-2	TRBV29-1	TGCAGCGTCTCAACGGGAGGCTACACCTTC	CSVSTGGYTF
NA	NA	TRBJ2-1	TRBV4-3	TGCGCCAGCAGCCAAGATTTCCAGGGGGGGGGTGAGCAGTTCTTC	CASSQDFQGGGEQFF
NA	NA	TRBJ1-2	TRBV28	TGTGCCAGCAGGGGACAAATTAACTATGGCTACACCTTC	CASRGQINYGYTF
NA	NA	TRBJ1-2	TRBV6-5	TGTGCCAGCAGTTACTGGGCCGTGGGGGGCAACTATGGCTACACCTTC	CASSYWAVGGNYGYTF
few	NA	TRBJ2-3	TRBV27	TGTGCCAGCAGTTTCTGGCGGGACACCACAGATACGCAGTATTTT	CASSFWRDTTDTQYF
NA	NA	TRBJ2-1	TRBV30	TGTGCCTGGAGTGTAACCCTGACTAGTGGCGATGAGCAGTTCTTC	CAWSVTLTSGDEQFF
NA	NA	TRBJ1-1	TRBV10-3	TGTGCCATCAAGCTAGGGGGATCCAACACTGAAGCTTTCTTT	CAIKLGGSNTEAFF
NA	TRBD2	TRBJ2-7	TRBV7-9	TGTGCCAGCAGCCCTAAGACTAGCGGGAGTCACGAGCAGTACTTC	CASSPKTSGSHEQYF
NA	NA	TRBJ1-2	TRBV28	TGTGCCAGCAGTCCCCTGGGAAACTATGGCTACACCTTC	CASSPLGNYGYTF
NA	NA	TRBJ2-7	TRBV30	TGTGCCTGGGCACTAGGCTACGAGCAGTACTTC	CAWALGYEQYF
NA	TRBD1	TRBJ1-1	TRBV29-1	TGCAGCGTTGAAGATCCCTTAGTGACAGGGGGACCTGAAGCTTTCTTT	CSVEDPLVTGGPEAFF
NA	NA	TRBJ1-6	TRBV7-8	TGTGCCAGCAGCTTAGTGGGGGATTCACCCCTCCACTTT	CASSLVGDSPLHF
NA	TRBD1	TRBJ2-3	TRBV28	TGTGCCAGCAGTTCACAGGGGGCAGGCACAGATACGCAGTATTTT	CASSSQGAGTDTQYF
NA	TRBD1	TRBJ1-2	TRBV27	TGTGCCAGCAGTTTCAGAGGGGGCGCGGGCATTTACTATGGCTACACCTTC	CASSFRGGAGIYYGYTF
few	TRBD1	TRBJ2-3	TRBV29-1	TGCAGCGTTTCGAGACAGGGAGACACAGATACGCAGTATTTT	CSVSRQGDTDTQYF
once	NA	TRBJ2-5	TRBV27	TGTGCCAGCAGTTTAAGGGCCCGACAAGAGACCCAGTACTTC	CASSLRARQETQYF
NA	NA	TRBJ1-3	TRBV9	TGTGCCAGCAGCGTAGATCTAACAGTCGGAAACACCATATATTTT	CASSVDLTVGNTIYF
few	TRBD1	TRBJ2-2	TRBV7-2	TGTGCCAGCAGCCCCACAGGGGTCCTTACCCCGGGGGAGCTGTTTTTT	CASSPTGVLTPGELFF
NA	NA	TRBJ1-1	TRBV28	TGTGCCACGACAGTATCCGATTACACTGAAGCTTTCTTT	CATTVSDYTEAFF
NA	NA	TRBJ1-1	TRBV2	TGTGCCAGCAGGGAGTGGGTTTCGGGCGGAATAACTGAAGCTTTCTTT	CASREWVSGGITEAFF
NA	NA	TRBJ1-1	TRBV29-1	TGCAGCGTTTCACACACTGAAGCTTTCTTT	CSVSHTEAFF